Below, 22 T cell receptor beta chains from the same sample are listed, as sequenced in a study of response to subunit inactivated influenza vaccine. MiXCR, run by TCRdb on the RT-PCR reads, gives a single entry per CDR3 protein. The profile covers 450,000 to 600,000 distinct CDR3 sequences, with approximately 7.6% appearing a single time and 10% to 15% taken by the ten largest. Sequences were derived from PBMCs from blood, sampled less than 30 months after vaccination. All receptors come from a man aged 50-75 years who received an inactivated influenza vaccine.

This chain connects TRBV7-9 to TRBJ2-1; D unresolved. The germline gives CDR1 SEHNR, CDR2 FQNEAQ (reference sequence). CDR3 size: 12 residues. Trimming removed 5 bases at V and 4 bases at J, with 6 bases between. The CDR3, as DNA: TGTGCCAGCAGCGAAATATACAATGAGCAGTTCTTC. This translates into CASSEIYNEQFF.

At least ten counts were recorded for this clonotype. The CDR3 is CSTSGTGYTEAFF. As DNA, the CDR3 is TGCAGCACGAGCGGGACAGGGTATACTGAAGCTTTCTTT. The rearrangement joins TRBV29-1 to TRBJ1-1, with 9 bases fitting TRBD1. J gave up 5 bases and V 8 bases, and 9 bases lay outside the gene matches. The CDR3 totals 13 residues. Germline assignment: CDR1 SQVTM and CDR2 ANQGSEA.

This clonotype was seen more than once but under ten times. This sequence joins TRBV20-1 and TRBJ2-3; the match to TRBD1 covers 7 bases. The CDR3 covers 13 residues. CDR1 DFQATT and CDR2 SNEGSKA come from the germline V gene (reference sequence). With 3 bases clipped from V and 4 bases from J, the junction kept 4 bases outside the gene matches. The DNA for the CDR3 is TGCAGTGCTAGGCTCGGGACAGCAGATACGCAGTATTTT. Translation: CSARLGTADTQYF.

This clonotype was counted ten times or more. J is TRBJ1-6 and V is TRBV15; a possible D gene is TRBD1 (5 bases). Germline CDR1 and CDR2: LNHNV and YYDKDF (reference sequence). The CDR3 runs to 16 residues. Trimming left V 5 bases short and J 9 bases short, with 20 bases between. The chain's CDR3 is CATSEAYGDFSSPLHF. The CDR3 region has the DNA TGTGCCACCAGCGAAGCTTATGGGGACTTCAGTTCACCCCTCCACTTT.

V gene TRBV3-1 combines with J gene TRBJ2-1, with 13 bases lining up with TRBD2. Germline V gives CDR1 LGHDT, CDR2 YNNKEL (reference sequence). J lost 7 bases, V lost 6 bases, and 6 bases had no gene match. The length of the CDR3 is 15 residues. The CDR3 nucleotides are TGTGCCAGCAGAGCCGGGACTAGCGGGATAAATGAGCAGTTCTTC. Translation: CASRAGTSGINEQFF.

The chain has TRBV24-1 and TRBJ2-3; a possible D gene is TRBD1 (6 bases). The CDR3 has 13 residues. V gave up 10 bases and J gave up 0 bases, with 10 bases separating them. Germline CDR1 is KGHDR and CDR2 is SFDVKD. CDR3 sequence reads: CATGAPSTDTQYF. The CDR3 bases are TGTGCCACGGGGGCTCCCAGCACAGATACGCAGTATTTT.

In this sample, this clonotype turned up a few times. V is TRBV4-3 and J is TRBJ2-7; no reliable D call. Trimming removed 4 bases at V and 6 bases at J, with 25 bases between. In germline, CDR1 is LGHNA, CDR2 YSLEER. This CDR3 region has 17 residues. The CDR3 DNA follows: TGCGCCAGCAGCCGAAACTGGCAGGATGGCCCTCAGCTCGAGCAGTACTTC. Protein: CASSRNWQDGPQLEQYF.

This clonotype was detected once. V and J are TRBV11-3 and TRBJ2-4; D may correspond to TRBD1 or TRBD2 (5 bases each). This CDR3 contains 15 residues. The ends were cut back, 1 base at V and 6 bases at J, with 13 bases in the middle. Germline CDR1 and CDR2: SGHNT and YENEEA. The CDR3 loop reads CASSLASAGRNIQYF. The CDR3 DNA reads TGTGCCAGCAGCTTAGCGTCGGCAGGGAGAAACATTCAGTACTTC.

The J gene is TRBJ2-7, the V gene TRBV12-3 or TRBV12-4, with a weak D call TRBD1 (6 bases). The CDR3 covers 14 residues. The V and J ends lost 7 bases and 1 base respectively, with 14 bases between them. CDR3 sequence (DNA): TGTGCCAGCACCCCTCAGGGGCCTTCCTACGAGCAGTACTTC. Protein: CASTPQGPSYEQYF.

This sequence joins TRBV5-1 and TRBJ2-3; D is perhaps TRBD1 (5 bases). The ends were cut back, 5 bases at V and 5 bases at J, with 15 bases in the middle. The CDR3 loop spans 14 amino acids. The germline V gene encodes CDR1 SGHRS and CDR2 YFSETQ. As DNA, the CDR3 is TGCGCCAGCAGTAACAGGACGACGGTAGATACGCAGTATTTT. Translating it yields CASSNRTTVDTQYF.

This clonotype was seen more than once but under ten times. This chain connects TRBV11-1 to TRBJ2-1; 14 bases agree with TRBD2. The CDR3 is made up of 21 amino acids. V shed 5 bases, J shed 1 base, and the junction held 16 bases outside the gene matches. The germline CDR1 and CDR2 sequences are SGHAT and FQDESV (reference sequence). In nucleotides, the CDR3 is TGTGCCAGCAGCGGGGCAGGGTACGGGACTAGCGGGAGACGATCCTACAATGAGCAGTTCTTC. It codes for CASSGAGYGTSGRRSYNEQFF. Full variable domain (outside the CDR3, taken from reference TRBV11-1 and TRBJ2-1): EAEVAQSPRYKITEKSQAVAFWCDPISGHATLYWYRQILGQGPELLVQFQDESVVDDSQLPKDRFSAERLKGVDSTLKIQPAELGDSAMYLCASSGAGYGTSGRRSYNEQFFGPGTRLTVL.

This clonotype has ten or more counts. The CDR3 DNA sequence: TGTGCCAGCAGCCACGGAGCAGGGACCTACGAGCAGTACTTC. Amino acid sequence: CASSHGAGTYEQYF. The rearrangement links TRBV3-1 to TRBJ2-7, with D perhaps TRBD1 (5 bases). Germline V lookup: CDR1 LGHDT, CDR2 YNNKEL (reference sequence). The CDR3 is 14 amino acids. V lost 3 bases and J lost 2, with 11 bases in between.

The chain uses TRBV11-2 and TRBJ2-5, with 7 bases fitting TRBD1. The V gene end was trimmed by 0 bases and the J gene end by 11 bases; junction bases not matched to a gene: 6. Per the germline V gene, CDR1 is SGHAT and CDR2 is FQNNGV. The CDR3 has 13 residues. DNA of the CDR3: TGTGCCAGCAGCTTAGACCCAGGGGGTCCACAGTACTTC. Its translation: CASSLDPGGPQYF. Drawing the rest from reference TRBV11-2 and TRBJ2-5, the complete variable domain is EAGVAQSPRYKIIEKRQSVAFWCNPISGHATLYWYQQILGQGPKLLIQFQNNGVVDDSQLPKDRFSAERLKGVDSTLKIQPAKLEDSAVYLCASSLDPGGPQYFGPGTRLLVL.

The CDR3 sequence: CASSAILAGLYNEQFF. The CDR3 DNA sequence: TGTGCCAGCAGTGCAATACTAGCGGGGCTTTACAATGAGCAGTTCTTC. The V call is TRBV6-1, the J call TRBJ2-1, with TRBD2 matching 10 bases. The CDR3 consists of 16 residues. V lost 4 bases and J lost 4; bases outside the gene matches: 7. CDR1 MNHNS and CDR2 SASEGT come from the germline V gene.

This clonotype was seen more than once but under ten times. V and J are TRBV7-2 and TRBJ2-7; the D gene is possibly TRBD2 (5 bases). V gave up 4 bases and J gave up 2 bases, with 12 bases separating them. Germline assignment: CDR1 SGHTA and CDR2 FQGNSA. The CDR3 has 14 amino acids. CDR3 coding DNA: TGTGCCAGCAGCTCCACCGGGATCGCCTACGAGCAGTACTTC. The encoded protein is CASSSTGIAYEQYF.

There are many counts of this clonotype. CDR3 bases: TGCGCCAGCAGCATTTCATCGGGACAGGGATCGGAGACCCAGTACTTC. This sequence encodes CASSISSGQGSETQYF. The V and J genes are TRBV5-1 and TRBJ2-5; 9 bases line up with TRBD1. The V gene end was trimmed by 4 bases and the J gene end by 5 bases; junction bases not matched to a gene: 12. CDR3 length: 16 residues. In germline, CDR1 is SGHRS, CDR2 YFSETQ.

This clonotype was recorded at least ten times. The chain combines TRBV9 with TRBJ2-4; no definite D call. Germline CDR1 is SGDLS and CDR2 is YYNGEE. Deletions cut 0 bases from V and 6 bases from J, with 13 bases between. The CDR3 sequence is 15 residues long. The DNA of the CDR3 is TGTGCCAGCAGCGTAGAACCTTCTAGTCTAAACATTCAGTACTTC. Translated, it gives CASSVEPSSLNIQYF. Supplemented by reference TRBV9 and TRBJ2-4, the full variable domain reads DSGVTQTPKHLITATGQRVTLRCSPRSGDLSVYWYQQSLDQGLQFLIQYYNGEERAKGNILERFSAQQFPDLHSELNLSSLELGDSALYFCASSVEPSSLNIQYFGAGTRLSVL.

With respect to this clonotype: A much more abundant neighbour one base away suggests this may be a read error. This sequence joins TRBV20-1 and TRBJ1-2; a possible D gene is TRBD1 (5 bases). CDR1 and CDR2 (germline): DFQATT, SNEGSKA (reference sequence). CDR3 length: 13 amino acids. The CDR3: CSARGVIGRGYSF. CDR3 nucleotides: TGCAGTGCTAGAGGGGTCATCGGTAGGGGCTACTCCTTC.

The chain carries TRBV4-3 and TRBJ2-7; 8 bases align to TRBD2. V was pared by 1 base and J by 2 bases, with 4 bases of the junction left unmatched. This CDR3 has 15 amino acids. In germline, CDR1 is LGHNA, CDR2 YSLEER. The CDR3 reads CASSQAAGGTYEQYF. CDR3 sequence (DNA): TGCGCCAGCAGCCAAGCCGCGGGAGGAACCTACGAGCAGTACTTC.

The chain employs TRBV10-3 and TRBJ1-4, with D unresolved. CDR3 length: 12 amino acids. From germline, CDR1 is ENHRY and CDR2 SYGVKD. Trimming left V 8 bases short and J 6 bases short, with 10 bases between. The CDR3 DNA is TGTGCCATCGGGCCTGGGGATGAAAAACTGTTTTTT. Its translation: CAIGPGDEKLFF.

In its sample, this clonotype was seen many times. The chain recombines TRBV20-1 with TRBJ2-1; D is unresolved. Germline V gene data show CDR1 as DFQATT and CDR2 as SNEGSKA (reference sequence). This CDR3 is built from 13 residues. V lost 1 base to trimming and J lost 7 bases, with 11 bases between them. The CDR3 here is CSARGLAVNEQFF. CDR3 in DNA: TGCAGTGCTAGAGGGCTGGCTGTAAATGAGCAGTTCTTC.

The genes are TRBV12-3 or TRBV12-4 and TRBJ2-7, with 7 positions matching TRBD2. The CDR3 is 14 amino acids. V trimming: 3 bases; J trimming: 9 bases; junction bases outside the gene matches: 11. CDR3 residues: CASSFSSAGTGQYF. Written as DNA, the CDR3 is TGTGCCAGCAGTTTCTCATCAGCGGGAACGGGGCAGTACTTC.